These T cell receptor beta chains were read from a single sample in a study of T cell changes during pregnancy in multiple sclerosis. Measured with immunoSEQ multiplex PCR; TCRdb has only the in-frame clones, and not every one. The sample carries tens of thousands of clones, more than 75% recorded once. This sample comprised CD4+ T cells from peripheral blood mononuclear cells, obtained in the first trimester of pregnancy. These receptors were taken from a female donor with multiple sclerosis, enrolled in a pregnancy study. CDR3s leave out the opening cysteine and the closing phenylalanine or tryptophan.

>TRBJ2-2|TRBV5-1
ASGKAVNTGELF
>TRBJ2-5|TRBV2
ASKEVDRLAGTQETQY
>TRBJ2-7|TRBV5-4
ASNFPTGGPYYEQY
>TRBJ2-2|TRBV23-1
ASSHQGGELF
>TRBJ1-5|TRBV6-6
ASSTPGGPQH
>TRBJ1-2|TRBV19
ASTTGGGGGYT
>TRBJ2-1|TRBV11-3
ASSQTGGYNEQF
>TRBJ1-5|TRBV6-1
ASRKERDQPQH
>TRBJ2-3|TRBV14
ASSNYGLAGADTQY
>TRBJ1-3|TRBV19
ASGQSSGNTIY
>TRBJ2-7|TRBV4-1
ASSHGGTGIYEQY
>TRBJ2-7|TRBV28
ASSSLSVGRPSYEQY
>TRBJ1-1|TRBV5-1
ASSLATGQGTEAF
>TRBJ2-2|TRBV5-7
ASSLEAGGTGELF
>TRBJ2-5|TRBV7-9
ASSYWTSGQETQY
>TRBJ2-1|TRBV5-6
ASSLNQNEQF
>TRBJ1-2|TRBV2
ASSEGPYGYT
>TRBJ2-7|TRBV27
ASSPLIDRGGYEQY
>TRBJ1-6|TRBV4-1
ASSSRQGGSPLH
>TRBJ1-2|TRBV9
ASSAGQGIHGYT
>TRBJ2-3|TRBV7-9
ASSKLAGGPVGTDTQY
>TRBJ2-7|TRBV28
ASSTQGEEQY
>TRBJ2-1|TRBV27
ASSLSWGFYNEQF
>TRBJ2-7|TRBV6-5
ASISAGTGAHEQY
>TRBJ2-5|TRBV19
ASSDRGETQY
>TRBJ1-1|TRBV10-3
AISGTGYEAF
>TRBJ2-7|TRBV5-1
ASSSERGGLEQY
>TRBJ1-2|TRBV7-9
ASSFTGTDGYT
>TRBJ2-4|TRBV5-3
ARSPRGVGKNIQY